These 17 T cell receptor beta chains share one sample of origin, sequenced in a study of radiotherapy plus CTLA-4 blockade in lung cancer. Repertoires were generated with immunoSEQ multiplex PCR, while TCRdb's copy carries only in-frame clones and drops some. The repertoire holds roughly 50,000 clones, more than 70% seen once, with roughly 10% in the top ten. Sequences were derived from peripheral blood, sampled from a patient treated with radiotherapy plus ipilimumab. Receptor source: a human donor with non-small cell lung cancer who had stable disease on radiotherapy plus ipilimumab.

This clone is categorized as medium-sized. The chain recombines TRBV6-5 with TRBJ1-2, with D possibly being TRBD1 (6 bases). CDR3 length: 13 residues. Germline loops: CDR1 MNHEY, CDR2 SVGAGI. V dropped 6 bases and J dropped 4 bases, with 12 bases sitting between them. CDR3: CASSSQGVYGYTF. In DNA form, the CDR3 reads TGTGCCAGCAGCTCACAGGGAGTCTATGGCTACACCTTC.

V gene TRBV6-5 combines with J gene TRBJ1-4; no clear D gene. CDR1 and CDR2 (germline): MNHEY, SVGAGI. The CDR3 has 14 residues. V was pared by 6 bases and J by 8 bases, with 16 bases between. CDR3 loop: CASRSRGGSEKLFF. Here the CDR3 DNA reads TGTGCCAGCAGATCCAGAGGAGGGTCGGAAAAACTGTTTTTT.

V usage is TRBV9 and J usage is TRBJ1-4; perhaps TRBD1 as D (5 bases). CDR3 length equals 14 residues. Looked up from germline, CDR1 is SGDLS and CDR2 is YYNGEE. V dropped 0 bases and J dropped 4 bases, with 7 bases sitting between them. CDR3 coding DNA: TGTGCCAGCAGCGTAGGTAGGGGTAATGAAAAACTGTTTTTT. This encodes CASSVGRGNEKLFF. Filled out from reference TRBV9 and TRBJ1-4, the complete variable domain reads DSGVTQTPKHLITATGQRVTLRCSPRSGDLSVYWYQQSLDQGLQFLIQYYNGEERAKGNILERFSAQQFPDLHSELNLSSLELGDSALYFCASSVGRGNEKLFFGSGTQLSVL.

The CDR3 DNA follows: TGTGCCAGCAGCCAGACAGGGCCGGGCTATGGCTACACCTTC. This encodes CASSQTGPGYGYTF. This chain links TRBV7-3 with TRBJ1-2; TRBD1 matches 7 bases. The trim removed 5 bases at V and 4 bases at J, leaving 7 bases unmatched. Per the germline V gene, CDR1 is SGHTA and CDR2 is FQGTGA. The CDR3 covers 14 residues.

This clone has a handful of counts. The CDR3: CASRYGRGSNYGYTF. CDR3 coding DNA: TGTGCCAGCAGATACGGCCGGGGATCTAACTATGGCTACACCTTC. V is TRBV6-5 and J is TRBJ1-2; D not certain. Trimming left V 6 bases short and J 0 bases short, with 14 bases between. Germline-derived CDR1 and CDR2 are MNHEY and SVGAGI. The CDR3 covers 15 residues.

CDR3 DNA sequence: TGTGCCAGCAGTGGCCTCGGGGGAGATGAAAAACTGTTTTTT. Residues: CASSGLGGDEKLFF. V gene TRBV27 combines with J gene TRBJ1-4; the D gene is possibly TRBD1 (5 bases). The CDR3 extends over 14 amino acids. Per the germline V gene, CDR1 is MNHEY and CDR2 is SMNVEV (reference sequence). V gave up 5 bases and J gave up 6 bases, with 13 bases separating them. Variable domain in full (rest from reference TRBV27 and TRBJ1-4): EAQVTQNPRYLITVTGKKLTVTCSQNMNHEYMSWYRQDPGLGLRQIYYSMNVEVTDKGDVPEGYKVSRKEKRNFPLILESPSPNQTSLYFCASSGLGGDEKLFFGSGTQLSVL.

V and J are TRBV6-4 and TRBJ2-3; D unclear. Germline lookup yields CDR1 MRHNA and CDR2 SNTAGT. The CDR3 consists of 15 residues. V dropped 6 bases and J dropped 0 bases, with 13 bases sitting between them. The chain's CDR3 is CASRPLAISTDTQYF. As DNA, the CDR3 is TGTGCCAGCAGACCTCTCGCGATTAGCACAGATACGCAGTATTTT.

The chain employs TRBV6-1 and TRBJ1-3; D is unresolved. This CDR3 contains 14 residues. Germline lookup yields CDR1 MNHNS and CDR2 SASEGT. V lost 10 bases to trimming and J lost 4 bases, with 17 bases between them. CDR3 loop: CAIAPERSGNTIYF. The CDR3 coding sequence is TGTGCCATTGCTCCCGAACGCTCCGGAAACACCATATATTTT.

V and J are TRBV19 and TRBJ2-3; perhaps TRBD2 as D (5 bases). Germline CDR1 reads LNHDA; CDR2 reads SQIVND (reference sequence). CDR3 size: 14 residues. Trimming cost V 7 bases and J 0 bases, with 11 bases left between them. CDR3 sequence reads: CASTPSISTDTQYF. Written as DNA, the CDR3 is TGTGCCAGTACTCCTAGCATTAGCACAGATACGCAGTATTTT.

The chain employs TRBV28 and TRBJ2-1, with D perhaps matching TRBD2 (5 bases). The CDR3 is 15 residues long. Looked up from germline, CDR1 is MDHEN and CDR2 is SYDVKM. The V gene lost 6 bases and the J gene lost 0 bases, with 12 bases spanning the gap. The CDR3 DNA follows: TGTGCCAGCAGCGCGAGCGGACCCTCCTACAATGAGCAGTTCTTC. Protein: CASSASGPSYNEQFF.

The CDR3, as DNA: TGTGCCAGCTCACCAGGGGCGCATACTAATTCACCCCTCCACTTT. Amino acids: CASSPGAHTNSPLHF. The chain employs TRBV18 and TRBJ1-6; perhaps TRBD1 as D (5 bases). V was clipped by 2 bases and J by 6 bases, with 11 bases between them. This CDR3 is built from 15 residues. Germline values: CDR1 KGHSH, CDR2 LQKENI.

The gene calls are TRBV5-1 and TRBJ2-1, with 7 bases lining up with TRBD2. V lost 7 bases to trimming and J lost 6 bases; unmatched junction nucleotides: 16. The CDR3 runs to 16 residues. The V gene's germline CDR1 is SGHRS and CDR2 YFSETQ. The CDR3 loop is CASREGRAERRNEQFF. CDR3 DNA: TGCGCCAGCCGGGAAGGGAGGGCCGAAAGGCGCAATGAGCAGTTCTTC.

The chain recombines TRBV4-3 with TRBJ1-1; perhaps TRBD1 as D (6 bases). The CDR3 is made up of 15 amino acids. In germline, CDR1 is LGHNA, CDR2 YSLEER. Trimming removed 4 bases from V and 0 bases from J, with 12 bases in between. The CDR3 nucleotides are TGCGCCAGCAGCCGGGGGGGCAACATGAACACTGAAGCTTTCTTT. This translates into CASSRGGNMNTEAFF.

This clone was seen a handful of times. The rearrangement joins TRBV5-4 to TRBJ2-5, with D possibly matching TRBD2 (6 bases). The V gene's germline CDR1 is SGHNT and CDR2 YYREEE (reference sequence). The CDR3 runs 14 residues. V dropped 0 bases and J dropped 4 bases, with 10 bases sitting between them. The DNA of the CDR3 is TGTGCCAGCAGCTTGGGGGGGGAGGTAGAGACCCAGTACTTC. The encoded protein is CASSLGGEVETQYF.

This clone appeared a single time. Within the sample, other DNA sequences also encode this same CDR3. The chain couples TRBV2 to TRBJ1-1; 8 bases align to TRBD1. Germline CDR1 reads SNHLY; CDR2 reads FYNNEI. The CDR3 runs 13 residues. V gave up 4 bases and J gave up 4 bases; unmatched junction bases: 2. The CDR3 DNA sequence: TGTGCCAGCAGTGTGCAGGGGGCCACTGAAGCTTTCTTT. Residues: CASSVQGATEAFF.

The genes are TRBV6-5 and TRBJ1-2; a possible D gene is TRBD1 (6 bases). V gave up 6 bases and J gave up 1 base, with 9 bases separating them. Germline V lookup: CDR1 MNHEY, CDR2 SVGAGI. The CDR3 runs 13 residues. DNA of the CDR3: TGTGCCAGCAGCCAACAGGGTAACTATGGCTACACCTTC. Its translation: CASSQQGNYGYTF.

The J gene is TRBJ2-3, the V gene TRBV6-5, with 7 bases that match TRBD2. V trimming: 4 bases; J trimming: 2 bases; junction bases outside the gene matches: 3. From germline, CDR1 is MNHEY and CDR2 SVGAGI. The CDR3 extends over 14 amino acids. In DNA, the CDR3 is TGTGCCAGCAGTTTACTAGCGCACACAGATACGCAGTATTTT. This sequence encodes CASSLLAHTDTQYF.